A selection of T cell receptor beta chains follows, all from one sample in a study of cytomegalovirus exposure and HLA in healthy donors. The data were produced by immunoSEQ multiplex PCR, yet TCRdb's version contains in-frame clones alone and is incomplete. The sample contains 100,000 or so clones, 83% of which appear only once. The sample comprised PBMCs. Receptors originate from a man aged 35 to 55 in good health and CMV-seronegative. CDR3s include the opening cysteine and the closing phenylalanine or tryptophan. The order of the fields is J gene, V gene, clone size, D gene, CDR3 DNA, CDR3 protein. D genes are given only for firm matches. Size tells how often a clone was seen (once, few, many) or the class of an expanded clone, and some rows leave it out.

>TRBJ1-1|TRBV29-1|-|TRBD1
TGCAGCGGCGGACAGGGGGCTGAAGCTTTCTTT
CSGGQGAEAFF
>TRBJ2-3|TRBV4-3|-|TRBD2
TGCGCCAGCAGCCAAGTCTCCGCGTCGAACGGGGGGAAGCCGGAGTTT
CASSQVSASNGGKPEF
>TRBJ2-2|TRBV6-4|few|-
TGTGCCAGCAGAAGATTAGCGGCGAACACCGGGGAGCTGTTTTTT
CASRRLAANTGELFF
>TRBJ2-7|TRBV30|-|-
TGTGCCTGGAGTTCGGCAGGGTTCTCCGAGCAGTACTTC
CAWSSAGFSEQYF
>TRBJ2-5|TRBV4-2|few|TRBD2
TGTGCCAGCAGCCGGACTAGCGGGACTCAAGAGACCCAGTACTTC
CASSRTSGTQETQYF
>TRBJ1-4|TRBV5-8|-|TRBD1
TGTGCCAGCAGCCTTGACACAGGGGCTACTAATGAAAAACTGTTTTTT
CASSLDTGATNEKLFF
>TRBJ1-3|TRBV13|-|TRBD1
TGTGCCAGCAGCTCCTCCGAGGGGGCGTCTGGAAACACCATATATTTT
CASSSSEGASGNTIYF
>TRBJ2-3|TRBV5-1|once|TRBD2
TGCGCCAGCAGCCTGGGACTAGCGGGTGGATCGAGCACAGATACGCAGTATTTT
CASSLGLAGGSSTDTQYF
>TRBJ2-5|TRBV6-1|-|TRBD2
TGTGCCAGCAGTGGACTAGCGGGGGGGCCAGAGACCCAGTACTTC
CASSGLAGGPETQYF
>TRBJ2-2|TRBV10-1|-|-
TGCGCCAGCACCCCAGGAGGGGGCCGAAGCACCGGGGAGCTGTTTTTT
CASTPGGGRSTGELFF